The present T cell receptor (beta chain) was sequenced within a study of vaccination and CD4 T cells after COVID-19. Overall study: Post-vaccine specimens were obtained a median roughly 74 days after dose two (range 14 to 241). Stimulation of cells relied on overlapping spike peptides derived from SARS-CoV-2, HCoV-NL63, HCoV-OC43 and HCoV-229E.

The CDR3 consists of 13 residues. V lost 0 bases to trimming and J lost 9 bases, with 12 bases between them. CDR1 and CDR2 (germline): DFQATT, SNEGSKA (reference sequence). Treatment described: roughly 10-day PBMC culture with coronavirus spike peptide pools or control peptides (ViraFEST assay). Sequencing of cultured CD4+ T cell DNA used the Oncomine TCR Beta short-read assay. MiXCR, run by TCRdb on the PCR reads, gives a single entry per CDR3 protein. Of 9,500 to 15,000 distinct CDR3 sequences in the sample, under 40% are singletons; the top ten hold around an eighth. This clonotype was counted a few times. What it binds is unknown.

The chain joins TRBV20-1 to TRBJ1-3; no firm D call. The sequence was collected from a human donor who had recovered from COVID-19. The source was CD4+ T cells from blood, cultured in vitro, collected after SARS-CoV-2 vaccination. The CDR3 DNA sequence: TGCAGTGCTAGAGAAGGCAGGCGAAGCACCATATATTTT. This encodes CSAREGRRSTIYF.